Below are 19 T cell receptor beta chains sequenced from a single sample in a study of CD8 T cells in ankylosing spondylitis. Using its own MiXCR run on the 5' RACE reads, TCRdb lists one record per CDR3 protein. Of 150,000 or so distinct CDR3 sequences listed, roughly 30% are singletons. The material sequenced was synovial fluid, either unsorted or a sorted T cell fraction (not recorded which). Receptors originate from a male donor with ankylosing spondylitis.

J is TRBJ2-7 and V is TRBV28, with unresolved D. The CDR3 sequence is 14 residues long. Trimming pared 3 bases from V and 0 bases from J, leaving 9 bases between. Germline V gene sequence: CDR1 MDHEN, CDR2 SYDVKM. In nucleotides, the CDR3 is TGTGCCAGCAGTTTGTTGCAGAGCTCCTACGAGCAGTACTTC. Its protein product is CASSLLQSSYEQYF.

The chain has TRBV4-2 and TRBJ2-1; 7 bases are shared with TRBD1. Germline loops: CDR1 LGHNA, CDR2 YNFKEQ. With V trimmed by 4 bases and J by 7 bases, 7 bases remained unmatched. This CDR3 spans 14 amino acids. CDR3 sequence: CASSLEGAVNEQFF. CDR3 DNA: TGTGCCAGCAGCCTTGAGGGGGCGGTGAATGAGCAGTTCTTC.

This clonotype was observed a few times. The rearrangement uses TRBV12-3 or TRBV12-4 and TRBJ2-2; 8 bases match TRBD1. Trimming took 9 bases from V and 3 from J; bases not matched to a gene: 9. CDR3 length: 15 residues. CDR3 protein: CASSRTGKDTGELFF. CDR3 nucleotides: TGTGCCAGTTCTCGGACAGGGAAGGACACCGGGGAGCTGTTTTTT.

The chain has TRBV4-1 and TRBJ1-2, with 11 nucleotides matching TRBD1. Germline trimming cut 0 bases from V and 3 bases from J; bases unmatched to any gene: 9. CDR1 and CDR2 (germline): MGHRA, YSYEKL. The CDR3 extends over 18 amino acids. As DNA, the CDR3 is TGCGCCAGCAGCCAAGACGGTAGGACAGGGGGCCCCGACTATGGCTACACCTTC. This gives the protein CASSQDGRTGGPDYGYTF.

The chain employs TRBV4-2 and TRBJ2-2, with D possibly TRBD2 on 5 matching bases. The V gene lost 2 bases and the J gene lost 1 base, with 8 bases spanning the gap. The V gene's germline CDR1 is LGHNA and CDR2 YNFKEQ. The CDR3 is made up of 15 amino acids. The CDR3 is CASSQLARNTGELFF. The DNA of the CDR3 is TGTGCCAGCAGCCAACTAGCAAGGAACACCGGGGAGCTGTTTTTT.

The chain employs TRBV6-1 and TRBJ2-7, with 7 bases lining up with TRBD1. This CDR3 has 14 amino acids. V gave up 6 bases and J gave up 3 bases; unmatched junction bases: 8. The germline V gene encodes CDR1 MNHNS and CDR2 SASEGT. CDR3 nucleotide sequence: TGTGCCAGCAGCGCCGGGACAGCCCTCTACGAGCAGTACTTC. It yields the protein CASSAGTALYEQYF.

This clonotype was seen more than once but under ten times. J is TRBJ1-5 and V is TRBV7-2, with D tentatively TRBD1 (5 bases). This CDR3 has 16 amino acids. V lost 0 bases and J 0 bases, leaving 9 bases between the germline ends. The germline V gene encodes CDR1 SGHTA and CDR2 FQGNSA. CDR3 sequence reads: CASSLAQGLSNQPQHF. The CDR3 DNA is TGTGCCAGCAGCTTAGCTCAGGGTCTTAGCAATCAGCCCCAGCATTTT. Supplemented by reference TRBV7-2 and TRBJ1-5, the full variable domain reads GAGVSQSPSNKVTEKGKDVELRCDPISGHTALYWYRQSLGQGLEFLIYFQGNSAPDKSGLPSDRFSAERTGGSVSTLTIQRTQQEDSAVYLCASSLAQGLSNQPQHFGDGTRLSIL.

This clonotype occurred many times. The V gene is TRBV6-5, the J gene TRBJ1-1; D perhaps matches TRBD1 (6 bases). Germline CDR1 MNHEY, CDR2 SVGAGI. The V end lost 2 bases, the J end lost 1 base, and 8 bases lay between the germline ends. This CDR3 spans 14 amino acids. Here the CDR3 DNA reads TGTGCCAGCAGTTACGGGGGACAGAACACTGAAGCTTTCTTT. Translation: CASSYGGQNTEAFF.

This clonotype was seen only once. J is TRBJ2-7 and V is TRBV5-4; no definite D call. Germline assignment: CDR1 SGHNT and CDR2 YYREEE (reference sequence). V lost 4 bases and J 9 bases, leaving 14 bases between the germline ends. CDR3 size: 12 residues. CDR3 protein: CASSLVWTMQYF. The CDR3 coding sequence is TGTGCCAGCAGCCTTGTCTGGACGATGCAGTACTTC.

The chain employs TRBV20-1 and TRBJ2-1; D remains unclear. This CDR3 is 17 amino acids long. Trimming pared 3 bases from V and 5 bases from J, leaving 23 bases between. Germline CDR1 DFQATT, CDR2 SNEGSKA (reference sequence). This CDR3 reads CSARKSTNQRTNNEQFF. Written as DNA, the CDR3 is TGCAGTGCTAGGAAGTCCACGAACCAAAGAACAAACAATGAGCAGTTCTTC.

The V call is TRBV10-3, the J call TRBJ2-7; 10 bases are a match to TRBD1. The trim removed 4 bases at V and 7 bases at J, leaving 7 bases unmatched. This CDR3 region has 14 residues. Per germline, CDR1 ENHRY and CDR2 SYGVKD. In DNA, the CDR3 is TGTGCCATCAGTGGGGACAGGGGTAATTTTGAGCAGTACTTC. This gives the protein CAISGDRGNFEQYF.

V and J are TRBV5-1 and TRBJ2-5, with TRBD1 as a possible D gene (5 bases). Trimming cost V 0 bases and J 5 bases, with 14 bases left between them. The CDR3 contains 15 residues. Germline loops: CDR1 SGHRS, CDR2 YFSETQ. The CDR3 region is CASSLADSSGETQYF. The CDR3 DNA sequence: TGCGCCAGCAGCTTGGCCGACTCCTCAGGGGAGACCCAGTACTTC.

This clonotype was counted at least ten times. The chain employs TRBV28 and TRBJ1-2, with 9 bases matching TRBD1. Germline CDR1 reads MDHEN; CDR2 reads SYDVKM. V gave up 7 bases and J gave up 5 bases; unmatched junction bases: 8. The length of the CDR3 is 14 residues. CDR3 amino acids: CASTTGGAYYGYTF. CDR3 in DNA: TGTGCCAGCACCACAGGGGGCGCGTATTATGGCTACACCTTC.

The J gene is TRBJ1-1, the V gene TRBV20-1; D not resolved. The CDR3 has 13 amino acids. Trimming removed 0 bases from V and 5 bases from J, with 10 bases in between. The germline V gene has CDR1 DFQATT and CDR2 SNEGSKA (reference sequence). Here the CDR3 reads CSARDSGGTEAFF. CDR3 nucleotide sequence: TGCAGTGCTAGAGACTCAGGAGGGACTGAAGCTTTCTTT.

V gene TRBV2 combines with J gene TRBJ2-1, with D maybe TRBD2 (5 bases). This CDR3 has 14 residues. V lost 5 bases and J 3 bases, leaving 11 bases between the germline ends. Germline CDR1 SNHLY, CDR2 FYNNEI. The CDR3 sequence: CASSSEARYNEQFF. The CDR3 DNA reads as TGTGCCAGCAGTTCGGAGGCCCGCTACAATGAGCAGTTCTTC.

Ten or more counts support this clonotype. The rearrangement uses TRBV11-2 and TRBJ1-2; 7 nucleotides agree with TRBD1. The CDR3 length is 13 residues. CDR1 is SGHAT and CDR2 is FQNNGV in the germline V gene. Trimming at V came to 5 bases and at J to 2 bases, leaving 2 bases not matched to a gene. The CDR3, as DNA: TGTGCCAGCAGCCCGGGACAGAACTATGGCTACACCTTC. Protein sequence: CASSPGQNYGYTF.

This clonotype showed up many times. The rearrangement joins TRBV10-3 to TRBJ1-5, with TRBD1 as a possible D gene (6 bases). Germline lookup yields CDR1 ENHRY and CDR2 SYGVKD. V lost 2 bases, J lost 7 bases, and 15 bases lay in between. The CDR3 length is 15 residues. The CDR3 region is CAISEGQGYGQPQHF. The DNA of the CDR3 is TGTGCCATCAGTGAGGGTCAGGGGTACGGGCAGCCCCAGCATTTT.

In this sample, this clonotype turned up many times. V is TRBV5-1 and J is TRBJ1-4; a weak D match, TRBD1 (5 bases). This CDR3 contains 15 residues. CDR1 is SGHRS, CDR2 YFSETQ, per germline. Trimming took off 4 bases at V and 0 bases at J, with 10 bases between the two ends. CDR3 loop: CASSTGGPTNEKLFF. The CDR3 DNA sequence: TGCGCCAGCAGCACGGGGGGACCAACTAATGAAAAACTGTTTTTT.

There are a few counts of this clonotype. The rearrangement links TRBV2 to TRBJ1-5; 8 positions agree with TRBD1. CDR3 size: 14 residues. Germline CDR1 SNHLY, CDR2 FYNNEI. V was clipped by 4 bases and J by 3 bases; unmatched bases: 2. The CDR3 sequence is CASSGDRLNQPQHF. The DNA of the CDR3 is TGTGCCAGCAGTGGGGACAGGCTCAATCAGCCCCAGCATTTT.